The next 21 T cell receptor beta chains were all read from a single sample in a study of post-analysis software for immune sequencing data (dated by TCRdb to about 2015). Overall results and qualifications from the work: Four to six TRBV segments, including TRBV5-6, TRBV5-1 and TRBV20-1, were significantly more frequent in patients than controls.

Antigens of these TCRs are unknown. Libraries were built with PCR. Sequencing instrument: Illumina HiSeq 2500. To reduce PCR and sequencing biases, unique molecular identifiers were incorporated into the TCR beta cDNA libraries. In TCRdb, the public reads were trimmed at Q25 with fastp and aligned with MiXCR, with productive beta chains retained. Records with the same CDR3 protein are collapsed into one entry carrying the most frequent genes and DNA. Here the sample has hundreds of thousands of distinct CDR3 sequences; approximately 60% occur a single time. 11% of the sample rests with the top ten. The specimen was blood. The receptors derive from a girl aged 2 to 10 with multiple sclerosis.

This clonotype was seen a handful of times. The V and J genes are TRBV20-1 and TRBJ1-1; D unclear. Trimming removed 2 bases from V and 4 bases from J, with 8 bases in between. The CDR3 covers 12 residues. Germline V lookup: CDR1 DFQATT, CDR2 SNEGSKA (reference sequence). The DNA of the CDR3 is TGCAGTGCTAGACTGAGGAGCACTGAAGCTTTCTTT. The encoded protein is CSARLRSTEAFF.

The chain recombines TRBV5-1 with TRBJ1-1, with TRBD1 matching over 9 bases. Germline CDR1 and CDR2: SGHRS and YFSETQ. The CDR3 loop spans 17 amino acids. V lost 4 bases to trimming and J lost 11 bases; unmatched junction nucleotides: 21. CDR3 DNA: TGCGCCAGCAGCCTATCCAGGGGACAGGGTCGGGGTGTTGTCGCTTTCTTT. This codes for CASSLSRGQGRGVVAFF.

V usage is TRBV5-1 and J usage is TRBJ2-3; weak D call: TRBD2 (6 bases). Germline V gives CDR1 SGHRS, CDR2 YFSETQ. Trimming left V 4 bases short and J 3 bases short, with 21 bases between. CDR3 length: 17 residues. CDR3 DNA sequence: TGCGCCAGCAGCCTACCTTCGGGGGAGATTAGGACAGATACGCAGTATTTT. As protein: CASSLPSGEIRTDTQYF.

CDR3 in DNA: TGTGCCAGCAGTGATCCAGCGGGAGGAGCCTACGAGCAGTACTTC. Residues: CASSDPAGGAYEQYF. The chain employs TRBV2 and TRBJ2-7; 9 nucleotides agree with TRBD2. V was clipped by 3 bases and J by 2 bases; unmatched bases: 5. The CDR3 has 15 residues. The germline CDR1 and CDR2 sequences are SNHLY and FYNNEI.

The chain uses TRBV7-2 and TRBJ2-1; tentative D call: TRBD1 (5 bases). Germline V CDR1 and CDR2: SGHTA, FQGNSA. CDR3 length: 13 residues. The V and J ends lost 4 bases and 5 bases respectively, with 9 bases between them. In DNA form, the CDR3 reads TGTGCCAGCAGCTGGGGCGCCAACAATGAGCAGTTCTTC. Encoded protein: CASSWGANNEQFF.

The CDR3 reads CASSLERGREAPWETQYF. CDR3 nucleotide sequence: TGTGCCAGCAGCTTAGAGAGAGGACGGGAGGCCCCCTGGGAGACCCAGTACTTC. This chain links TRBV7-9 with TRBJ2-5; TRBD2 matches at 7 bases. CDR1 SEHNR and CDR2 FQNEAQ come from the germline V gene (reference sequence). CDR3 length equals 18 residues. V lost 1 base to trimming and J lost 5 bases; unmatched junction nucleotides: 16.

The chain combines TRBV20-1 with TRBJ2-1; D unresolved. V gave up 3 bases and J gave up 3 bases, with 9 bases separating them. The CDR3 extends over 13 amino acids. Germline assignment: CDR1 DFQATT and CDR2 SNEGSKA (reference sequence). CDR3: CSASADGYNEQFF. The CDR3, as DNA: TGCAGTGCTAGCGCCGACGGCTACAATGAGCAGTTCTTC.

The chain joins TRBV4-3 to TRBJ1-2, with TRBD1 matching 9 bases. The ends lost 0 bases at V and 2 bases at J; junction bases unmatched: 7. This CDR3 comprises 17 residues. Germline lookup yields CDR1 LGHNA and CDR2 YSLEER. The CDR3 is CASSQDLVGTGNYGYTF. The DNA for the CDR3 is TGCGCCAGCAGCCAAGATCTCGTCGGGACAGGGAACTATGGCTACACCTTC.

The chain couples TRBV7-2 to TRBJ2-6; 12 bases align to TRBD2. The CDR3 consists of 20 residues. With 7 bases clipped from V and 0 bases from J, the junction kept 13 bases outside the gene matches. Per germline, CDR1 SGHTA and CDR2 FQGNSA. The CDR3 coding sequence is TGTGCCAGCACCACCACGGGACTAGCGGGCGCCTTCTCTGGGGCCAACGTCCTGACTTTC. It translates to CASTTTGLAGAFSGANVLTF. The full variable domain, its missing parts supplied by reference TRBV7-2 and TRBJ2-6, is GAGVSQSPSNKVTEKGKDVELRCDPISGHTALYWYRQSLGQGLEFLIYFQGNSAPDKSGLPSDRFSAERTGGSVSTLTIQRTQQEDSAVYLCASTTTGLAGAFSGANVLTFGAGSRLTVL.

The gene calls are TRBV7-2 and TRBJ2-1, with 8 bases lining up with TRBD2. V lost 4 bases and J lost 7; bases outside the gene matches: 15. Germline V CDR1 and CDR2: SGHTA, FQGNSA. CDR3 length equals 17 residues. CDR3 in DNA: TGTGCCAGCAGCTCTACGGGACTAGTCGGGAGATATAATGAGCAGTTCTTC. It is translated as CASSSTGLVGRYNEQFF.

The chain uses TRBV10-3 and TRBJ2-1; tentative D call: TRBD1 (6 bases). There are 12 residues in the CDR3. Germline CDR1 ENHRY, CDR2 SYGVKD. Trimming pared 6 bases from V and 10 bases from J, leaving 13 bases between. CDR3 bases: TGTGCCATCAGAGCTCTAGGGGGAGAGCAGTTCTTC. It specifies CAIRALGGEQFF.

The chain joins TRBV14 to TRBJ2-1; D gene unclear. The CDR3 sequence is 14 residues long. Looked up from germline, CDR1 is SGHDN and CDR2 is FVKESK. Trimming removed 0 bases at V and 9 bases at J, with 12 bases between. Here the CDR3 DNA reads TGTGCCAGCAGCCAAGATTTCTACAGTCCTGAGCAGTTCTTC. The encoded protein is CASSQDFYSPEQFF.

CDR3 nucleotides: TGTGCCAGCAGGACCCTCCCGGGGTTTGACTATGGCTACACCTTC. Protein product: CASRTLPGFDYGYTF. V is TRBV28 and J is TRBJ1-2; no firm D call. The V end lost 6 bases, the J end lost 3 bases, and 17 bases lay between the germline ends. The CDR3 sequence is 15 residues long. The germline V gene has CDR1 MDHEN and CDR2 SYDVKM.

CDR3 in amino acids: CASSPMTAGETQYF. In nucleotides, the CDR3 is TGTGCCAGCAGCCCCATGACGGCCGGGGAGACCCAGTACTTC. The chain has TRBV7-6 and TRBJ2-5; D not resolved. Trimming took 5 bases from V and 5 from J, leaving 15 bases between them. The CDR3 runs to 14 residues. In germline, CDR1 is SGHVS, CDR2 FNYEAQ. Combining the CDR3 with reference TRBV7-6 and TRBJ2-5 gives the whole variable domain GAGVSQSPRYKVTKRGQDVALRCDPISGHVSLYWYRQALGQGPEFLTYFNYEAQQDKSGLPNDRFSAERPEGSISTLTIQRTEQRDSAMYRCASSPMTAGETQYFGPGTRLLVL.

The gene calls are TRBV6-5 and TRBJ2-6, with TRBD1 matching over 9 bases. Germline CDR1 and CDR2: MNHEY and SVGAGI. The V segment lost 10 bases and the J segment 9 bases; nucleotides outside the gene matches: 16. The CDR3 extends over 16 amino acids. The CDR3 loop is CATRTGGWGRVNVLTF. In DNA form, the CDR3 reads TGTGCCACCAGAACAGGGGGCTGGGGGAGAGTCAACGTCCTGACTTTC.

This chain's CDR3 is CASSHPDRSYEQYF. DNA of the CDR3: TGTGCCAGCAGTCATCCCGACAGGTCCTACGAGCAGTACTTC. The genes are TRBV12-3 or TRBV12-4 and TRBJ2-7, with a weak D call TRBD1 (6 bases). The CDR3 has 14 amino acids. The V end was cut by 5 bases, the J end by 1 base, with 12 bases between.

CDR3 loop: CAISEVADTQYF. The DNA for the CDR3 is TGTGCCATCAGTGAGGTGGCAGATACGCAGTATTTT. The chain couples TRBV10-3 to TRBJ2-3; no reliable D call. The germline V and J ends were trimmed by 2 bases and 4 bases, with 4 bases remaining between them. The length of the CDR3 is 12 residues. The germline CDR1 and CDR2 sequences are ENHRY and SYGVKD.

This chain links TRBV20-1 with TRBJ1-2; possibly TRBD1 for D (6 bases). V was trimmed by 3 bases and J by 4 bases, leaving 15 bases between them. Germline V gives CDR1 DFQATT, CDR2 SNEGSKA (reference sequence). The CDR3 has 14 amino acids. CDR3 sequence: CSASGRGLGYGYTF. CDR3 coding DNA: TGCAGTGCTAGCGGACGGGGGCTTGGCTATGGCTACACCTTC.

This chain connects TRBV5-1 to TRBJ2-1; 10 bases are a match to TRBD2. The CDR3 extends over 16 amino acids. Germline V lookup: CDR1 SGHRS, CDR2 YFSETQ. J lost 9 bases, V lost 0 bases, and 9 bases had no gene match. The CDR3 nucleotides read TGCGCCAGCAGCTTGGACGCTAGCGGGGGTGGGGGTGAGCAGTTCTTC. It yields the protein CASSLDASGGGGEQFF.

The chain uses TRBV5-1 and TRBJ1-3; D is unclear. Germline-derived CDR1 and CDR2 are SGHRS and YFSETQ. There are 14 residues in the CDR3. Trimming left V 3 bases short and J 2 bases short, with 9 bases between. Here the CDR3 DNA reads TGCGCCAGCAGCTCGACGGGGACTGGAAACACCATATATTTT. Translating it yields CASSSTGTGNTIYF.

The gene calls are TRBV2 and TRBJ2-3; tentatively, D is TRBD2 (6 bases). Germline V gives CDR1 SNHLY, CDR2 FYNNEI. Trimming removed 4 bases at V and 5 bases at J, with 7 bases between. This CDR3 has 12 amino acids. CDR3 in DNA: TGTGCCAGCAGTGGGCGGGGAGATACGCAGTATTTT. Protein sequence: CASSGRGDTQYF.